The clone carrying this T cell receptor (beta chain) was seen repeatedly, ten times or more. No antigen is known for it. The data originate from a study of blood T cells in healthy people across ages. Study results and caveats: Because donor CMV status was unknown, expanded clonotype changes were possibly confounded. Naive CD4+ cells and diversity were both higher in long-lived donors than in aged donors.

A second PCR of about 7 to 12 cycles used a sample-barcoded 5' primer and a J-beta primer mix. One entry per CDR3 protein results from TCRdb running MiXCR on the 5' RACE reads. The data show over 950,000 distinct CDR3 sequences, roughly two fifths seen once. Per the germline V gene, CDR1 is MNHNY and CDR2 is SVGAGI (reference sequence). The V segment lost 2 bases and the J segment 2 bases; nucleotides outside the gene matches: 4. This CDR3 is 15 amino acids long. For every donor, a draw yielded 9.5 to 10 milliliters of peripheral blood. The chain carries TRBV6-6 and TRBJ2-3, with 7 bases matching TRBD1. This TCR was recovered from a man between 18 and 29 years old in good health. Sequencing was performed on blood. The CDR3 nucleotides are TGTGCCAGCAGTTACGGACAGGAGATCACAGATACGCAGTATTTT. It is translated as CASSYGQEITDTQYF.